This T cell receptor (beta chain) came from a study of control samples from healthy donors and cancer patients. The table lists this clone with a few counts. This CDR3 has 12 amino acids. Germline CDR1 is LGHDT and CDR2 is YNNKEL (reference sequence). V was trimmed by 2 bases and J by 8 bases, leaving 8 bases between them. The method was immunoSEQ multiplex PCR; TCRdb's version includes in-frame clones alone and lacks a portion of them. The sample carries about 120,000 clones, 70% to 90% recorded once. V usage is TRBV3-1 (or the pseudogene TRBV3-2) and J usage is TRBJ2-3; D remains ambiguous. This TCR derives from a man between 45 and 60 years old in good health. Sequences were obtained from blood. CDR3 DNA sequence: TGTGCCAGCAGCCAAAGTGGACGTACGCAGTATTTT. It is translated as CASSQSGRTQYF.